Listed here are 4 T cell receptor beta chains from one sample, sequenced in a study of OX40 agonist ivuxolimab in advanced cancers. This table comes from immunoSEQ multiplex PCR, and its TCRdb copy is limited to in-frame clones, with some not included. The data show about 82,000 clones, with approximately 92% seen just once and about 0.61% held by the top ten. The sample in question was CD4+ or CD8+ T cells sorted from blood, obtained in a trial of the OX40 agonist ivuxolimab. These receptors originate from an adult with an advanced solid tumor such as melanoma, head and neck, liver or kidney cancer.

V gene TRBV9 combines with J gene TRBJ2-3; 8 bases fit TRBD2. Trimming at V came to 1 base and at J to 5 bases, leaving 3 bases not matched to a gene. Germline lookup yields CDR1 SGDLS and CDR2 YYNGEE. The CDR3 has 14 amino acids. Written as DNA, the CDR3 is TGTGCCAGCAGCGTAACTAGCGGAAGAGATACGCAGTATTTT. This sequence encodes CASSVTSGRDTQYF.

The genes are TRBV9 and TRBJ1-2; D is ambiguous. The CDR3 is 11 residues long. V was cut by 6 bases and J by 6 bases, with 9 bases left in between. From germline, CDR1 is SGDLS and CDR2 YYNGEE. CDR3 region: CASMNGHGYTF. Written as DNA, the CDR3 is TGTGCCAGCATGAACGGGCATGGCTACACCTTC.

The V call is TRBV10-1, the J call TRBJ2-2, with D maybe TRBD1 (5 bases). Trimming removed 2 bases from V and 4 bases from J, with 5 bases in between. This CDR3 spans 13 amino acids. Per the germline V gene, CDR1 is WNHNN and CDR2 is SYGVQD (reference sequence). CDR3 coding DNA: TGCGCCAGCAGTGAGAGGGGCACCGGGGAGCTGTTTTTT. It translates to CASSERGTGELFF.

This clone was recorded only once. V and J are TRBV6-5 and TRBJ2-7, with TRBD2 matching 8 bases. This CDR3 has 14 amino acids. V shed 5 bases and J 2 bases; nucleotides not matched to a gene: 5. Looked up from germline, CDR1 is MNHEY and CDR2 is SVGAGI. The chain's CDR3 is CASSKAGGPYEQYF. DNA for the CDR3: TGTGCCAGCAGTAAGGCGGGAGGCCCCTACGAGCAGTACTTC.